This T cell receptor beta chain was profiled in a study of cytomegalovirus exposure and HLA in healthy donors. Study-level findings and limits: Roughly uniform depth of sequencing across donors was assumed in presence/absence analyses.

The PCR was carried out with 60 Vbeta primers and 13 Jbeta primers. The method was immunoSEQ multiplex PCR; TCRdb's version includes in-frame clones alone and lacks a portion of them. The sample yields around 130,000 clones, just over 75% seen once. In its sample, this clone was seen once. Its antigen is undetermined. The CDR3 sequence is 14 residues long. The V gene's germline CDR1 is SGHDT and CDR2 YYEEEE. V was trimmed by 1 base and J by 3 bases, leaving 9 bases between them. The chain recombines TRBV5-6 with TRBJ2-3, with D maybe TRBD1 (5 bases). The receptor's source is a woman between 50 and 59 years old in good health and CMV-seronegative. The sequenced material came from PBMCs. CDR3 DNA sequence: TGTGCCAGCAGCTTGTTCGCAGGGACAGATACGCAGTATTTT. Amino acid sequence: CASSLFAGTDTQYF. The full variable domain, its missing parts supplied by reference TRBV5-6 and TRBJ2-3, is DAGVTQSPTHLIKTRGQQVTLRCSPKSGHDTVSWYQQALGQGPQFIFQYYEEEERQRGNFPDRFSGHQFPNYSSELNVNALLLGDSALYLCASSLFAGTDTQYFGPGTRLTVL.